This section outlines one T cell receptor (beta chain) sequence together with its context. Its antigen is not known. This sample was taken from a study of T cell responses to AZD1222 COVID-19 vaccine. Study results and caveats: Along spike, vaccine-associated CD4 TCRs were found throughout, with dominance at 160-218 and 743-854. No repertoire was sampled before or during the peak T cell response, only after it.

The CDR3 sequence is 14 residues long. Germline CDR1 reads LNHDA; CDR2 reads SQIVND (reference sequence). V lost 5 bases and J 3 bases, leaving 13 bases between the germline ends. Pooling covered second doses at about 4 or about 12 weeks. Assay used: immunoSEQ multiplex PCR; TCRdb lists only in-frame clones, some missing. The repertoire holds about 270,000 clones, approximately 94% seen once, with around 0.5% in the top ten. The chain is built from TRBV19 and TRBJ1-1; TRBD1 might be the D (5 bases). The sequence derives from an adult who received the AZD1222 COVID-19 vaccine. The sequences come from peripheral blood, collected 28 days after the second AZD1222 dose. The CDR3 reads CASSPQGWDTEAFF. For the CDR3, the DNA is TGTGCCAGTAGTCCGCAGGGATGGGACACTGAAGCTTTCTTT. Filled out from reference TRBV19 and TRBJ1-1, the complete variable domain reads DGGITQSPKYLFRKEGQNVTLSCEQNLNHDAMYWYRQDPGQGLRLIYYSQIVNDFQKGDIAEGYSVSREKKESFPLTVTSAQKNPTAFYLCASSPQGWDTEAFFGQGTRLTVV.